The 10 T cell receptor beta chains in this list originate from one sample, sequenced in a study of beta chain features in type 1 diabetes. These receptors' targets are unknown. Study results and limitations: Shorter TCRB CDR3s, moderately but significantly so, marked every one of the four CD4+ subsets in Type 1 diabetes patients.

Expressed TCRB transcripts got sequenced, as all isolated RNA was reverse transcribed. The method was immunoSEQ multiplex PCR; TCRdb's version includes in-frame clones alone and lacks a portion of them. The repertoire holds hundreds of thousands of clones, with more than 12% as singletons. Input material: naive CD4+ T cells from blood. These receptors were obtained from a man aged 18 to 35 with type 1 diabetes.

This clone was seen only a few times. The V gene is TRBV4-1, the J gene TRBJ2-6, with TRBD1 identical over 7 bases. The CDR3 is made up of 17 amino acids. Unmatched junction bases numbered 7, after V lost 5 bases and J lost 0 bases. CDR1 and CDR2 from the germline V gene are MGHRA and YSYEKL. This CDR3 is CASSSTGTVSGANVLTF. CDR3 bases: TGCGCCAGCAGCTCGACAGGGACGGTCTCTGGGGCCAACGTCCTGACTTTC.

The chain joins TRBV7-9 to TRBJ1-2; no definite D call. This CDR3 has 12 amino acids. Trimming removed 3 bases at V and 8 bases at J, with 10 bases between. Germline V CDR1 and CDR2: SEHNR, FQNEAQ (reference sequence). Here the CDR3 DNA reads TGTGCCAGCAGCTTCCCGGGAACCGGCTACACCTTC. Its translation: CASSFPGTGYTF.

The chain joins TRBV30 to TRBJ1-5; 11 nucleotides align to TRBD1. Germline CDR1 reads GTSNPN; CDR2 reads SVGIG (reference sequence). The CDR3 has 14 residues. J gave up 7 bases and V 2 bases, and 4 bases lay outside the gene matches. CDR3 amino acids: CAWSSGQGVQPQHF. In DNA form, the CDR3 reads TGTGCCTGGAGTTCGGGACAGGGGGTCCAGCCCCAGCATTTT.

V and J are TRBV28 and TRBJ1-1, with a weak D call TRBD1 (5 bases). The CDR3 contains 15 residues. V was trimmed by 1 base and J by 2 bases, leaving 11 bases between them. From germline, CDR1 is MDHEN and CDR2 SYDVKM. The CDR3 loop reads CASSLSGRSNTEAFF. The CDR3 DNA reads as TGTGCCAGCAGTTTATCGGGACGGAGTAACACTGAAGCTTTCTTT.

This clone was detected only a few times. The chain recombines TRBV6-5 with TRBJ2-1; TRBD2 agrees at 10 bases. The germline V gene encodes CDR1 MNHEY and CDR2 SVGAGI. This CDR3 has 15 amino acids. V shed 6 bases, J shed 4 bases, and the junction held 6 bases outside the gene matches. The CDR3 is CASSPSGLAYNEQFF. The CDR3 region has the DNA TGTGCCAGCAGCCCCTCGGGACTAGCGTACAATGAGCAGTTCTTC.

This clone was seen more than once but under ten times. The chain is built from TRBV7-9 and TRBJ1-4, with TRBD1 matching 8 bases. J gave up 8 bases and V 3 bases, and 5 bases lay outside the gene matches. There are 14 residues in the CDR3. CDR1 and CDR2 (germline): SEHNR, FQNEAQ (reference sequence). The CDR3 nucleotides read TGTGCCAGCAGCTTCCAGGGGGCCGACGAAAAACTGTTTTTT. It codes for CASSFQGADEKLFF.

The chain employs TRBV5-6 and TRBJ1-2; 7 nucleotides align to TRBD1. CDR1 is SGHDT and CDR2 is YYEEEE in the germline V gene. This CDR3 has 14 amino acids. After removal of 0 bases from V and 5 bases from J, the junction contained 4 bases not matched to a gene. The CDR3 region is CASSLAGTEYGYTF. CDR3 in DNA: TGTGCCAGCAGCTTGGCCGGGACAGAGTATGGCTACACCTTC.

This clone was seen only a few times. This chain joins TRBV29-1 and TRBJ2-5; D is undetermined. V gave up 4 bases and J gave up 3 bases, with 6 bases separating them. This CDR3 region has 11 residues. CDR1 SQVTM and CDR2 ANQGSEA come from the germline V gene. Here the CDR3 reads CSVVPEETQYF. Written as DNA, the CDR3 is TGCAGCGTTGTCCCCGAAGAGACCCAGTACTTC.

The rearrangement uses TRBV23-1 and TRBJ2-5; the D gene is possibly TRBD1 (5 bases). TRBV23-1 is placed among ORFs of uncertain function. The CDR3 loop spans 17 amino acids. V lost 0 bases, J lost 3 bases, and 17 bases lay in between. CDR3 residues: CASSQSLLTRQKETQYF. As DNA, the CDR3 is TGCGCCAGCAGTCAATCCCTCCTTACTCGACAGAAAGAGACCCAGTACTTC.

This clone came up a few times. J is TRBJ1-2 and V is TRBV6-1; maybe TRBD1 (6 bases). Trimming pared 8 bases from V and 4 bases from J, leaving 14 bases between. This CDR3 contains 13 residues. Germline V gene data show CDR1 as MNHNS and CDR2 as SASEGT. The CDR3 loop reads CASGEGHRYGYTF. CDR3 DNA sequence: TGTGCCAGCGGGGAGGGACACCGCTATGGCTACACCTTC.